This T cell receptor beta chain was sequenced during a study of blood T cell repertoires in COVID-19. Study details: The United States, Italy and Spain supplied acute and convalescent COVID-19 samples.

The V gene's germline CDR1 is ENHRY and CDR2 SYGVKD. V lost 0 bases, J lost 2 bases, and 11 bases lay in between. The CDR3 has 16 amino acids. TCRdb's table, derived via immunoSEQ multiplex PCR, lists solely in-frame clones and lacks some. This repertoire shows some 260,000 clones, approximately 86% found once; its top ten account for just under 6.5%. The chain employs TRBV10-3 and TRBJ1-3, with no clear D. The specimen sequenced was PBMCs or T cells enriched from blood (not recorded which). The sequence was obtained from a woman in her twenties or thirties with acute COVID-19. The CDR3 loop is CAISESSGGAGNTIYF. The CDR3 region has the DNA TGTGCCATCAGTGAGTCTTCGGGAGGCGCTGGAAACACCATATATTTT.